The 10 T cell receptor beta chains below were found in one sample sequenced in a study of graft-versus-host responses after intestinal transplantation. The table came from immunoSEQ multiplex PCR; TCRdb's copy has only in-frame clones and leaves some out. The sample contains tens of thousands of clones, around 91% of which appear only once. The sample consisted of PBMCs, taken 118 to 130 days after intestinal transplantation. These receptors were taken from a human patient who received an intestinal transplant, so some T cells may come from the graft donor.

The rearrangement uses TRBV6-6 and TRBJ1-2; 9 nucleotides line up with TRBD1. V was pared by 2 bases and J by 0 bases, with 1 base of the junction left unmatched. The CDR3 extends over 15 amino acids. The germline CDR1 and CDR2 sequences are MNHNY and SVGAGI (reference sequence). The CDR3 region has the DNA TGTGCCAGCAGTTACGACAGGGGGGCTAACTATGGCTACACCTTC. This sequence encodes CASSYDRGANYGYTF.

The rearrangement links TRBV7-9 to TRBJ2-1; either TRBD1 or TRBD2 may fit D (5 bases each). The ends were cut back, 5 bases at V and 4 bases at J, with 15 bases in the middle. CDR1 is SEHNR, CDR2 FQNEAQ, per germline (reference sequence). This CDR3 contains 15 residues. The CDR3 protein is CASSLGDGRYNEQFF. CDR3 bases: TGTGCCAGCAGCCTCGGGGACGGACGATACAATGAGCAGTTCTTC.

This CDR3 is CASSLDRIRYF. DNA for the CDR3: TGTGCCAGCAGTTTAGATAGAATTAGGTATTTT. This chain uses TRBV28 with TRBJ2-3, with unresolved D. Germline loops: CDR1 MDHEN, CDR2 SYDVKM. Trimming shortened V by 2 bases and J by 14 bases, and 11 bases separated the two germline ends. CDR3 length: 11 residues.

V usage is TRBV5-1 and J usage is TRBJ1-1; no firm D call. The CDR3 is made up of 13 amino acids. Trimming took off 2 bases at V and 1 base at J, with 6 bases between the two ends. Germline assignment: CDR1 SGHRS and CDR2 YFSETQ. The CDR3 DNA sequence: TGCGCCAGCAGCTTAGGCACGAACACTGAAGCTTTCTTT. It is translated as CASSLGTNTEAFF.

CDR3 region: CASSEGAFPNQPQHF. CDR3 nucleotides: TGTGCCAGCAGTGAGGGGGCCTTCCCCAATCAGCCCCAGCATTTT. The chain has TRBV6-1 and TRBJ1-5, with a possible D match to TRBD1 (6 bases). V shed 3 bases and J shed 3 bases, with 12 bases lying between them. This CDR3 has 15 amino acids. Per the germline V gene, CDR1 is MNHNS and CDR2 is SASEGT.

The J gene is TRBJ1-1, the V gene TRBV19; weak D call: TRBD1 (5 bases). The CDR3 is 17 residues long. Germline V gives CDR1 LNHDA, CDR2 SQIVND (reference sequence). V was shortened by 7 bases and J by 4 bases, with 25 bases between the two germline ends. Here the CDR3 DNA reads TGTGCCAGTATTCCCTTGACAGCGGTGGGGGTGAGCACTGAAGCTTTCTTT. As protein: CASIPLTAVGVSTEAFF.

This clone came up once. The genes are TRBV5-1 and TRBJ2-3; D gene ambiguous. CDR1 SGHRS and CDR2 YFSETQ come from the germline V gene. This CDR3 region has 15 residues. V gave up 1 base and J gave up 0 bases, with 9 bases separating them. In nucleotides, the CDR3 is TGCGCCAGCAGCTTGCTGGGGTCTAGCACAGATACGCAGTATTTT. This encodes CASSLLGSSTDTQYF.

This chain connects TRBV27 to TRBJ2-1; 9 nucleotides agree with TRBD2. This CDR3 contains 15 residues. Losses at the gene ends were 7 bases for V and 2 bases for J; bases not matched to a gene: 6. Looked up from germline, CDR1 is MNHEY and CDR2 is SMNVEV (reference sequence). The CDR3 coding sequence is TGTGCCAGCAACCTAGCGGGGTCCCCCTACAATGAGCAGTTCTTC. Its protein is CASNLAGSPYNEQFF.

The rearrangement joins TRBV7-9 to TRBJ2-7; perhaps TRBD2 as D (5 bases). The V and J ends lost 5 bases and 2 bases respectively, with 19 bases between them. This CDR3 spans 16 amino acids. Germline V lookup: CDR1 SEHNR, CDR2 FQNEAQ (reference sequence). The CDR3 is CASSLQGADEAYEQYF. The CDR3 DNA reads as TGTGCCAGCAGCCTGCAAGGAGCGGATGAGGCCTACGAGCAGTACTTC.

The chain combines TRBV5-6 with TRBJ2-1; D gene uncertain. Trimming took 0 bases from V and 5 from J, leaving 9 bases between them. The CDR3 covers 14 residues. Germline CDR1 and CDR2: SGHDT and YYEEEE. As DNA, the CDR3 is TGTGCCAGCAGCTTGGGGTATCCCCACAATGAGCAGTTCTTC. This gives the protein CASSLGYPHNEQFF.